Sequencing of this T cell receptor beta chain was carried out in a study of CD8+CD57+ T cells in acquired aplastic anemia. For the study at large: Across the sorted CD4+ and CD8+ cells, DNA amounts averaged about 3 ug. Among healthy donors, CD4+ cells averaged about 9.9 million reads.

After removal of 4 bases from V and 5 bases from J, the junction contained 8 bases not matched to a gene. CDR1 and CDR2 from the germline V gene are SEHNR and FQNEAQ (reference sequence). The CDR3 runs to 16 residues. This clonotype was seen just once. CDR3 and TCR beta VDJ profiling relied on a genomic DNA template. TCRdb re-called the reads through MiXCR, storing one row per CDR3 protein. The sample carries hundreds of thousands of distinct CDR3 sequences, 55% to 75% recorded once. Sample: sorted CD4+, CD8+, or CD8+CD57+ T cells (not recorded which) from PBMCs. The source of this sequence is a human donor in good health, serving as a control. The J gene is TRBJ2-5, the V gene TRBV7-9, with 12 bases matching TRBD2. The CDR3 sequence is CASSSTSGRGWETQYF. In DNA form, the CDR3 reads TGTGCCAGCAGCTCGACTAGCGGGAGAGGATGGGAGACCCAGTACTTC. The variable domain in full, completed from reference TRBV7-9 and TRBJ2-5, reads DTGVSQNPRHKITKRGQNVTFRCDPISEHNRLYWYRQTLGQGPEFLTYFQNEAQLEKSRLLSDRFSAERPKGSFSTLEIQRTEQGDSAMYLCASSSTSGRGWETQYFGPGTRLLVL.